The rows below give T cell receptor beta chains drawn from one sample of a study of CD8+ T cells in alopecia areata. Clones were sequenced by immunoSEQ multiplex PCR, and TCRdb holds only the in-frame ones, with some missing. Of about 140,000 clones in the sample, 82% were seen once. This sample comprised CD8+ T cells sorted from blood, obtained at week 4, from a patient treated with tofacitinib. Receptors originate from a human donor with alopecia areata. CDR3s include the opening cysteine and the closing phenylalanine or tryptophan. Fields, in order: V gene, CDR3 length, D gene, J gene, clone size, CDR3 protein, CDR3 DNA. A D gene is named only where the DNA matches it firmly. A clone size is listed for some rows: how often the clone was seen (once, few, many), or a class if it is expanded.

v_call: TRBV19; cdr3_length: 11; d_call: -; j_call: TRBJ1-2; clone_size: once; cdr3_aa: CASSTGLHYTF; cdr3_nt: TGTGCCAGTAGTACGGGACTCCACTACACCTTC
v_call: TRBV11-2; cdr3_length: 14; d_call: -; j_call: TRBJ1-2; clone_size: -; cdr3_aa: CASSSAQLDYGYTF; cdr3_nt: TGTGCCAGCAGCTCCGCCCAACTAGACTATGGCTACACCTTC
v_call: TRBV29-1; cdr3_length: 15; d_call: -; j_call: TRBJ1-2; clone_size: -; cdr3_aa: CSVPHRELLTYGYTF; cdr3_nt: TGCAGCGTTCCACACCGGGAACTCCTGACATATGGCTACACCTTC
v_call: TRBV12-5; cdr3_length: 17; d_call: -; j_call: TRBJ2-1; clone_size: -; cdr3_aa: CASGVPPGAGPDNEQFF; cdr3_nt: TGTGCTAGTGGTGTTCCGCCGGGGGCAGGGCCCGACAATGAGCAGTTCTTC
v_call: TRBV4-2; cdr3_length: 15; d_call: TRBD2; j_call: TRBJ2-3; clone_size: once; cdr3_aa: CASSQGGSSGDTQYF; cdr3_nt: TGTGCCAGCAGCCAAGGAGGGTCTAGCGGAGATACGCAGTATTTT
v_call: TRBV27; cdr3_length: 13; d_call: -; j_call: TRBJ2-7; clone_size: once; cdr3_aa: CASSPGPMIEQYF; cdr3_nt: TGTGCCAGCAGCCCGGGACCGATGATCGAGCAGTACTTC
v_call: TRBV7-2; cdr3_length: 15; d_call: TRBD1; j_call: TRBJ1-4; clone_size: few; cdr3_aa: CASSSSDRGLEKLFF; cdr3_nt: TGTGCCAGCAGCTCGTCGGACAGGGGGCTGGAAAAACTGTTTTTT
v_call: TRBV7-3; cdr3_length: 13; d_call: -; j_call: TRBJ1-2; clone_size: -; cdr3_aa: CASSLTVGVGYTF; cdr3_nt: TGTGCCAGCAGCTTAACCGTAGGGGTTGGCTACACCTTC
v_call: TRBV7-3; cdr3_length: 13; d_call: -; j_call: TRBJ2-1; clone_size: -; cdr3_aa: CASTRGPGNEQFF; cdr3_nt: TGTGCCAGCACCCGGGGGCCGGGGAATGAGCAGTTCTTC
v_call: TRBV4-3; cdr3_length: 16; d_call: -; j_call: TRBJ2-1; clone_size: -; cdr3_aa: CASSQEWGAFYNEQFF; cdr3_nt: TGCGCCAGCAGCCAAGAATGGGGGGCGTTCTACAATGAGCAGTTCTTC
v_call: TRBV6-1; cdr3_length: 15; d_call: TRBD2; j_call: TRBJ2-7; clone_size: -; cdr3_aa: CASSATSGGPYEQYF; cdr3_nt: TGTGCCAGCAGTGCGACTAGCGGGGGACCGTACGAGCAGTACTTC
v_call: TRBV29-1; cdr3_length: 14; d_call: -; j_call: TRBJ1-4; clone_size: -; cdr3_aa: CSVWDGSTNEKLFF; cdr3_nt: TGCAGCGTCTGGGACGGCTCAACTAATGAAAAACTGTTTTTT
v_call: TRBV29-1; cdr3_length: 12; d_call: -; j_call: TRBJ1-1; clone_size: -; cdr3_aa: CSVETWNTEAFF; cdr3_nt: TGCAGCGTTGAGACTTGGAACACTGAAGCTTTCTTT